These T cell receptor beta chains were read from a single sample in a study of cytomegalovirus exposure and HLA in healthy donors. TCRdb's table, derived via immunoSEQ multiplex PCR, lists solely in-frame clones and lacks some. The sample lists about 200,000 clones, around 82% occurring once. Input material: PBMCs. The receptor set was obtained from a woman in her 30s in good health and CMV-seronegative. Each CDR3 is given with its conserved first and last residue. The order of the fields is CDR3 length, J gene, V gene, D gene, clone size, CDR3 DNA, CDR3 protein. D genes are given only for firm matches. Size is omitted from some rows. Given values are once, few, many or a class for expanded clones.

>18|TRBJ2-1|TRBV30|TRBD2|few
TGTGCCTGGAGTATCACGGTCCTCAGCGGGAGATCCTACAATGAGCAGTTCTTC
CAWSITVLSGRSYNEQFF
>16|TRBJ2-1|TRBV4-1|-|-
TGCGCCAGCAGCCAAGATTGGAGGGAGATATACAATGAGCAGTTCTTC
CASSQDWREIYNEQFF
>15|TRBJ1-1|TRBV15|TRBD1|-
TGTGCCACCAGCAAAAGACAGGGCTTGAACACTGAAGCTTTCTTT
CATSKRQGLNTEAFF
>13|TRBJ2-3|TRBV11-3|-|once
TGTGCCAGCAGCCCCCGGCAGGGCGATACGCAGTATTTT
CASSPRQGDTQYF
>13|TRBJ1-5|TRBV5-6|TRBD1|-
TGTGCCAGCAGCTTGGGTGGTAGGACAGGGGGGCATTTT
CASSLGGRTGGHF
>17|TRBJ1-2|TRBV27|-|once
TGTGCCAGCAGTTTATCGCTTATAAGGGGATTTAACTATGGCTACACCTTC
CASSLSLIRGFNYGYTF
>15|TRBJ1-5|TRBV5-5|-|-
TGTGCCAGCAGCTCTACAGGGTTCAGCAATCAGCCCCAGCATTTT
CASSSTGFSNQPQHF
>13|TRBJ1-1|TRBV18|-|-
TGTGCCAGCTCACCACCGGGGACACCAAAAGCTTTCTTT
CASSPPGTPKAFF
>15|TRBJ1-6|TRBV18|TRBD1|-
TGTGCCAGCTCACCCGAGACAGGGGTCGATTCACCCCTCCACTTT
CASSPETGVDSPLHF
>14|TRBJ2-1|TRBV7-9|-|-
TGTGCCAGCAGCTTTTTGAGCTCCTACAATGAGCAGTTCTTC
CASSFLSSYNEQFF
>16|TRBJ1-1|TRBV6-5|-|few
TGTGCCAGCAGTTACGGAGGGGCAGGTGACTACACTGAAGCTTTCTTT
CASSYGGAGDYTEAFF
>13|TRBJ1-2|TRBV7-3|-|-
TGTGCCAGCAGCCCCGCTACTGGCTATGGCTACACCTTC
CASSPATGYGYTF
>14|TRBJ1-2|TRBV5-1|-|-
TGCGCCAGCAGCGCGGGGACGGTGTTAGATGGCTACACCTTC
CASSAGTVLDGYTF
>18|TRBJ2-2|TRBV5-4|TRBD2|-
TGTGCCAGCAGCTTTGCGGGGGGGCGGATGTTGTACACCGGGGAGCTGTTTTTT
CASSFAGGRMLYTGELFF
>16|TRBJ2-1|TRBV2|-|-
TGTGCCAGCAGTGATCAGGCGGGCCCTTCCTACAATGAGCAGTTCTTC
CASSDQAGPSYNEQFF
>12|TRBJ1-1|TRBV5-8|-|-
TGTGCCAGCAGCTCACAGGGCAGTGAAGCTTTCTTT
CASSSQGSEAFF
>16|TRBJ2-5|TRBV29-1|TRBD1|-
TGCAGCGTTGAAGATTACGGGGACAGCAGTTTTGAGACCCAGTACTTC
CSVEDYGDSSFETQYF
>15|TRBJ2-1|TRBV10-3|TRBD1|-
TGTGCCATCAGTGCCTGGACAGGGACGGTTGATGAGCAGTTCTTC
CAISAWTGTVDEQFF
>16|TRBJ2-2|TRBV6-4|-|-
TGTGCCAGCAGCGTTGAGGGGGGGCCGAACACCGGGGAGCTGTTTTTT
CASSVEGGPNTGELFF
>13|TRBJ2-7|TRBV6-5|-|-
TGTGCCAGCAGTTATCAGGGTACCCACGAGCAGTACTTC
CASSYQGTHEQYF
>16|TRBJ2-3|TRBV15|-|-
TGTGCCACCAGCAGTGGCTTCAGGGGGGGCACAGATACGCAGTATTTT
CATSSGFRGGTDTQYF
>12|TRBJ1-1|TRBV7-9|-|-
TGTGCCAGCACCACCTGGAGGGGAAGAGCTTTCTTT
CASTTWRGRAFF
>13|TRBJ2-5|TRBV5-4|TRBD1|-
TGTGCCAGTCTTTACAGGGGCGAGGAGACCCAGTACTTC
CASLYRGEETQYF
>13|TRBJ2-5|TRBV7-3|TRBD2|-
TGTGCCAGCAGCTTGGGAGGGTCTAAGACCCAGTACTTC
CASSLGGSKTQYF